This T cell receptor beta chain was recovered during a study of CD8+CD57+ T cells in acquired aplastic anemia. This clonotype came up many times. V lost 0 bases, J lost 7 bases, and 13 bases lay in between. This CDR3 has 15 amino acids. From germline, CDR1 is SGDLS and CDR2 YYNGEE. Genomic DNA, serving as template, underwent TCR beta VDJ and CDR3 profiling. Using its own MiXCR run on the reads, TCRdb lists one record per CDR3 protein. Altogether approximately 81,000 distinct CDR3 sequences are present, more than 40% being singletons, with the ten largest covering 66%. This TCR came from a human donor in good health, serving as a control. The sample taken for sequencing was sorted CD4+, CD8+, or CD8+CD57+ T cells (not recorded which) from PBMCs. The rearrangement joins TRBV9 to TRBJ1-4; D ambiguous. The CDR3 is CASSVGTASSEKLFF. The CDR3 DNA follows: TGTGCCAGCAGCGTAGGAACAGCCTCCAGTGAAAAACTGTTTTTT.